This T cell receptor beta chain was retrieved from a study of blood T cell repertoires in COVID-19. TCRdb's table, derived via immunoSEQ multiplex PCR, lists solely in-frame clones and lacks some. The table has about 460,000 clones, 75% to 90% seen once. The CDR3 consists of 19 residues. Germline CDR1 reads SGHTA; CDR2 reads FQGNSA. J lost 1 base, V lost 4 bases, and 13 bases had no gene match. This rearrangement joins TRBV7-2 to TRBJ2-3; 11 bases line up with TRBD2. This sequence originates from a woman aged 55 to 70 who had recovered from COVID-19. Sequencing used PBMCs or T cells enriched from blood (not recorded which). CDR3 residues: CASSSYGRTSGRGTDTQYF. For the CDR3, the DNA is TGTGCCAGCAGCTCCTACGGGCGGACTAGCGGGCGGGGCACAGATACGCAGTATTTT.